The 9 T cell receptor beta chains reported below all come from one sample, sequenced in a study of blood T cell repertoires in COVID-19. Assay used: immunoSEQ multiplex PCR; TCRdb lists only in-frame clones, some missing. The table records roughly 150,000 clones, over 70% of them present only once. Sequenced material: peripheral blood. The receptors derive from a woman of 80 years or more with active or convalescent COVID-19.

The chain has TRBV18 and TRBJ1-5; the D is unclear. Germline lookup yields CDR1 KGHSH and CDR2 LQKENI. Trimming stripped 6 bases from V and 3 bases from J, with 12 bases between. CDR3 length: 14 residues. The CDR3 sequence: CASSADTPNQPQHF. In DNA, the CDR3 is TGTGCCAGCTCGGCCGATACCCCCAATCAGCCCCAGCATTTT.

The chain carries TRBV4-3 and TRBJ2-2, with 9 bases identical to TRBD1. CDR3 length: 19 amino acids. Trimming removed 0 bases from V and 0 bases from J; junction bases left unmatched: 8. Germline V gene lookup returns CDR1 LGHNA and CDR2 YSLEER. The CDR3 spells CASSQDGVGTGTNTGELFF. CDR3 coding DNA: TGCGCCAGCAGCCAAGATGGGGTAGGGACAGGGACGAACACCGGGGAGCTGTTTTTT.

The chain combines TRBV18 with TRBJ1-2; a weak D match, TRBD1 (5 bases). Between the trimmed V and J ends, which lost 8 bases and 3 bases, there was a span of 16 bases. CDR1 KGHSH and CDR2 LQKENI come from the germline V gene. This CDR3 region has 14 residues. CDR3 sequence reads: CASRGGAQDYGYTF. The DNA for the CDR3 is TGTGCCAGCCGAGGAGGGGCGCAGGACTATGGCTACACCTTC.

The DNA of the CDR3 is TGTGCCAGCAGCTTAGTAACAGGGCTCCACGAGCAGTACTTC. The encoded protein is CASSLVTGLHEQYF. The chain uses TRBV11-2 and TRBJ2-7, with D tentatively TRBD1 (6 bases). The germline V gene has CDR1 SGHAT and CDR2 FQNNGV. The ends were cut back, 1 base at V and 5 bases at J, with 12 bases in the middle. The CDR3 has 14 amino acids.

This clone was observed a single time. This chain uses TRBV18 with TRBJ1-4; 7 bases are shared with TRBD1. Per germline, CDR1 KGHSH and CDR2 LQKENI. J lost 2 bases, V lost 3 bases, and 15 bases had no gene match. CDR3 length equals 19 residues. The CDR3 sequence is CASSPVIETGQHTNEKLFF. CDR3 in DNA: TGTGCCAGCTCACCCGTAATTGAGACAGGGCAGCATACTAATGAAAAACTGTTTTTT.

V gene TRBV7-2 combines with J gene TRBJ1-1; D perhaps matches TRBD1 (5 bases). The ends were cut back, 5 bases at V and 4 bases at J, with 14 bases in the middle. Looked up from germline, CDR1 is SGHTA and CDR2 is FQGNSA. The CDR3 extends over 14 amino acids. The CDR3 loop is CASSLQGGGTEAFF. CDR3 DNA sequence: TGTGCCAGCAGCCTGCAGGGAGGAGGCACTGAAGCTTTCTTT.

The J gene is TRBJ1-2, the V gene TRBV2; the D gene is possibly TRBD1 (5 bases). The CDR3 runs to 14 residues. The germline V gene has CDR1 SNHLY and CDR2 FYNNEI. V shed 6 bases and J shed 4 bases, with 15 bases lying between them. The CDR3, as DNA: TGTGCCAGCAGGCCGGGGGAGGGCGGCTATGGCTACACCTTC. Protein sequence: CASRPGEGGYGYTF.

This chain uses TRBV19 with TRBJ1-2; 8 bases map to TRBD1. Germline values: CDR1 LNHDA, CDR2 SQIVND (reference sequence). J lost 2 bases, V lost 7 bases, and 9 bases had no gene match. CDR3 length: 15 residues. The CDR3 coding sequence is TGTGCCAGTACCTACCTTGGACAGGGCAACTATGGCTACACCTTC. Translation: CASTYLGQGNYGYTF.

This clone was picked up one time. J is TRBJ2-5 and V is TRBV4-3, with D unresolved. Germline CDR1 LGHNA, CDR2 YSLEER. V was shortened by 0 bases and J by 9 bases, with 11 bases between the two germline ends. The CDR3 consists of 13 residues. CDR3 residues: CASSQDLGWPQYF. The CDR3 nucleotides are TGCGCCAGCAGCCAAGACCTAGGTTGGCCCCAGTACTTC.